This T cell receptor beta chain is from a study of blood T cell repertoires in COVID-19 (dated by TCRdb to the early 2020s). Study-wide context: Samples from collaborators originated in the United States, Italy and Spain and spanned both the acute and convalescent phases of COVID-19. The prospective study material was composed of cDNA or gDNA derived from T cells, B-cell-depleted T cells, or PBMCs. Deeply sampled blood TCRbeta repertoires from subjects exposed to, actively infected with, or recovered from COVID-19 were included in the dataset. A freely available public database, intended as a resource for researchers studying the immune response to SARS-CoV-2, is where the repertoires were released. Samples came from the ongoing ImmuneRACE study (first 160 participants) plus 1,254 subjects from 6 global collaborators. Nearly every sample came with metadata listing a de-identified subject ID, COVID-19 status, age in years and sex. Where available, HLA class I and class II types were obtained from metadata supplied by the sample provider rather than from assay-based typing. What the work shows at the level of the full study, not this receptor alone: The amount of clinical and demographic metadata varied by source and participant and was provided uncurated.

This clone has a handful of counts. It has no known antigen specificity. Qualities for individual bases were not recorded, and no much larger clone is one base off. TCRbeta CDR3 regions were amplified from genomic DNA using the immunoSEQ Assay, a bias-controlled multiplex PCR. The original pipeline was this. Within the assay, amplification of reference gene primers was used to estimate how many nucleated cells each sample contained. Sequence reads were collapsed and filtered to measure the absolute abundance of every unique TCRbeta CDR3 rearrangement. For each sample, productive Simpson clonality was calculated as the square root of Simpson's diversity index over productive rearrangements. TCRdb carries this immuneACCESS record with in-frame sequences only. Its versions omit some clonotypes, under half of them owing to an unresolved V gene in the studies checked, with the rest unexplained. D and trimming were read from the DNA, whereas the V and J calls and clone size are those reported in that table. The sample yields about 61,000 clones; about nine tenths were counted once. Jointly, the top ten make up around a fifth of the sample.

Whole blood was collected in K2EDTA tubes by collaborating institutions according to the institutions' own protocols. Collaborator samples were shipped for TCRbeta analysis as frozen whole blood, isolated PBMCs, or DNA extracted from either sample type. V and J are trimmed by 3 bases and 7 bases, and the gene matches miss 9 bases of the junction. CDR1 ENHRY and CDR2 SYGVKD were looked up in the germline V gene. The CDR3, cysteine through phenylalanine, is 17 amino acids long. The CDR3 DNA has 51 bases and is translated from base 1. The V and J genes are TRBV10-3 and TRBJ2-1, with 13 central nucleotides matching TRBD2. The sequence was collected from a woman in her fifties or sixties with active or convalescent COVID-19. Material for sequencing was peripheral blood. The base sequence is TGTGCCATCAGTGAATTGACTAGCGGGAGGTCGGGGAATGAGCAGTTCTTC. It translates to CAISELTSGRSGNEQFF.